Listed below are T cell receptor beta chains from one sample, sequenced in a study of beta chain features in type 1 diabetes. Data came from immunoSEQ multiplex PCR; TCRdb stores just in-frame clones and leaves some out. The table has fewer than 300,000 clones, over 20% seen once. Material: naive CD4+ T cells from blood. The receptors derive from a woman aged 40 to 50 with type 1 diabetes. The CDR3 runs from the conserved cysteine through the conserved F or W.

v_call cdr3_aa
TRBV6-5 CASSLAPQETQYF
TRBV5-4 CASTQMSTDTQYF
TRBV30 CAWARDRDYEQYF
TRBV18 CASSLGESETQYF
TRBV2 CASSRQGLNTEAFF
TRBV5-6 CASSRDRPNYGYTF
TRBV5-1 CASSFSGGGQETQYF
TRBV30 CAWSDEHTQYF
TRBV27 CASSLSGGWEAGPVEPQHF
TRBV28 CASAQEAGDRDEAFF
TRBV19 CASGTTGTNYGYTF
TRBV30 CAWSISGNQPQHF
TRBV7-9 CASSSMELTKAFF
TRBV28 CATVLRNTIYF
TRBV25-1 CASSQMGGSLYNEQFF
TRBV30 CAWSEVGGGPQHF
TRBV14 CASSFQLTGNEQYF
TRBV15 CATSRGQGETEAFF
TRBV10-3 CAISQGSTDTQYF
TRBV11-2 CASSQQTVSYGYTF
TRBV28 CASSSPPYEQYF
TRBV5-6 CASTKGLAGVAGELFF
TRBV7-2 CASSLVVDTQYF
TRBV5-4 CASSLGSPGAEAFF
TRBV4-2 CASSPTPQGTGGRDEQFF
TRBV7-9 CASSLSAGEAFF
TRBV11-2 CASSLDAGRRSYEQYF
TRBV30 CAWSGAGSNQPQHF
TRBV30 CAWQREAPYEQYF
TRBV5-1 CASSSGSYPNYGYTF
TRBV30 CAWSLGGSREAFF
TRBV4-2 CASSQLRQGDQPQHF
TRBV27 CASSLQGDGNTIYF
TRBV30 CAWATVTGNQPQHF
TRBV6-5 CASSQTSETQYF
TRBV28 CASSFGDRENQPQHF
TRBV5-1 CASSLGDGYEQYF
TRBV20-1 CSARPGNEQFF
TRBV7-8 CASSLKESNQPQHF
TRBV30 CAWSVGQGDTDTQYF
TRBV29-1 CSADGSGQQYF
TRBV11-1 CASSFMRNTEAFF
TRBV28 CASSSWAGEKTEAFF
TRBV9 CASSAPPGYGYTF
TRBV19 CASRDAGGGNYGYTF